Below are 25 T cell receptor beta chains sequenced from a single sample in a study of beta chain features in type 1 diabetes (dated by TCRdb to about 2018). Study-wide findings and limitations: In all four CD4+ subsets, TCRB CDR3 length was moderately but significantly shorter in type 1 diabetes patients.

Library creation used the immunoSEQ multiplex PCR assay. All of the isolated RNA was reverse transcribed with the High Capacity cDNA Reverse Transcription Kit, so expressed TCRB transcripts were sequenced. TCRdb re-hosts the immuneACCESS table, in-frame sequences only. Its copies lack some clones; in the studies checked, an unresolved V gene accounts for under half of them, and the cause for the rest is not known. The sample includes 240,000 or so clones, with around 20% observed a single time. More than 0.025% of the sample lies in the top ten. No antigen has been identified for these receptors. Sequenced material: naive CD4+ T cells from blood. What this sample's cell subset or site label stands for: true naive CD4+ T cells. Every receptor here comes from a woman between 40 and 55 years old with type 1 diabetes.

This chain links TRBV5-1 with TRBJ2-7; 15 bases map to TRBD2. Germline V CDR1 and CDR2: SGHRS, YFSETQ. This CDR3 contains 17 residues. V lost 3 bases to trimming and J lost 0 bases; unmatched junction nucleotides: 4. As DNA, the CDR3 is TGCGCCAGCAGCTCGGGACTAGCGGGAGGTAGCTCCTACGAGCAGTACTTC. Translation: CASSSGLAGGSSYEQYF.

In DNA, the CDR3 is TGTGCCAGCAGCTTATCGGGACAGGGGTTTCCAGAGACCCAGTACTTC. It specifies CASSLSGQGFPETQYF. The gene calls are TRBV7-7 and TRBJ2-5, with 10 bases identical to TRBD1. The junction had 7 bases not matched to a gene; V was cut back by 2 bases and J by 4 bases. This CDR3 spans 16 amino acids. Germline V gene sequence: CDR1 SSHAT, CDR2 FNYEAQ (reference sequence).

The genes are TRBV5-4 and TRBJ1-1, with 8 bases that match TRBD1. This CDR3 is 14 amino acids long. J was trimmed by 4 bases and V by 4 bases; bases with no gene match: 6. Germline CDR1 and CDR2: SGHNT and YYREEE (reference sequence). The CDR3 coding sequence is TGTGCCAGCAGCGCAGACGGACAGGGCACTGAAGCTTTCTTT. As protein: CASSADGQGTEAFF.

The CDR3 nucleotides read TGTGCCAGCAGGCCCTACGGGGGAGATGGAAACACCATATATTTT. It translates to CASRPYGGDGNTIYF. This chain joins TRBV4-2 and TRBJ1-3; the D gene is possibly TRBD1 (5 bases). V was cut by 6 bases and J by 3 bases, with 15 bases left in between. In germline, CDR1 is LGHNA, CDR2 YNFKEQ. The CDR3 consists of 15 residues.

The chain links TRBV30 to TRBJ2-7, with TRBD1 as a possible D gene (6 bases). The CDR3 totals 13 residues. Trimming took off 1 base at V and 3 bases at J, with 10 bases between the two ends. Looked up from germline, CDR1 is GTSNPN and CDR2 is SVGIG (reference sequence). Here the CDR3 reads CAWSAGHLYEQYF. The DNA of the CDR3 is TGTGCCTGGAGTGCGGGACACCTCTACGAGCAGTACTTC.

The V and J genes are TRBV9 and TRBJ1-2; D may be TRBD1 (6 bases). Germline CDR1 and CDR2: SGDLS and YYNGEE. This CDR3 is 13 amino acids long. The ends were cut back, 4 bases at V and 7 bases at J, with 14 bases in the middle. The CDR3 spells CASSKGDRTGYTF. CDR3 nucleotide sequence: TGTGCCAGCAGCAAAGGAGACAGGACTGGCTACACCTTC.

The V gene is TRBV4-1, the J gene TRBJ2-1; 10 bases agree with TRBD2. V lost 8 bases and J lost 10; bases outside the gene matches: 14. CDR3 size: 15 residues. Per germline, CDR1 MGHRA and CDR2 YSYEKL. CDR3 bases: TGCGCCAGCGGGAAAAGCGGGAGGGCCGTAGGAGAGCAGTTCTTC. It is translated as CASGKSGRAVGEQFF.

This clone was counted between two and nine times. V and J are TRBV25-1 and TRBJ2-7; D not certain. V shed 5 bases and J shed 0 bases, with 5 bases lying between them. Germline V gene data show CDR1 as MGHDK and CDR2 as SYGVNS. CDR3 length equals 12 residues. CDR3 nucleotides: TGTGCCAGCAGTCGAGGCTCCTACGAGCAGTACTTC. This gives the protein CASSRGSYEQYF.

This clone has more than one count but fewer than ten. This chain connects TRBV7-9 to TRBJ2-7; perhaps TRBD2 as D (6 bases). Trimming removed 2 bases from V and 2 bases from J, with 13 bases in between. Germline CDR1 SEHNR, CDR2 FQNEAQ (reference sequence). CDR3 size: 15 residues. The CDR3 spells CASSLNAGSTYEQYF. Here the CDR3 DNA reads TGTGCCAGCAGCTTAAACGCGGGATCCACCTACGAGCAGTACTTC.

This clone has a handful of counts. Mismatch with germline at one junction end may stem from a read error. The gene calls are TRBV29-1 and TRBJ2-1; 10 bases align to TRBD1. The CDR3 consists of 15 residues. CDR1 and CDR2 from the germline V gene are SQVTM and ANQGSEA. This CDR3 is CSIEAGTGAYIEQFF. The CDR3 DNA is TGCAGCATTGAGGCGGGGACAGGGGCATACATTGAGCAGTTCTTC.

The table lists this clone with a few counts. The chain couples TRBV30 to TRBJ1-3, with 7 bases lining up with TRBD1. With V trimmed by 0 bases and J by 2 bases, 7 bases remained unmatched. The CDR3 totals 16 residues. In germline, CDR1 is GTSNPN, CDR2 SVGIG (reference sequence). The CDR3 region has the DNA TGTGCCTGGAGTGTACCGGGGCAGGGGGCTGGAAACACCATATATTTT. This codes for CAWSVPGQGAGNTIYF. The full variable domain, rest sourced from reference TRBV30 and TRBJ1-3, is SQTIHQWPATLVQPVGSPLSLECTVEGTSNPNLYWYRQAAGRGLQLLFYSVGIGQISSEVPQNLSASRPQDRQFILSSKKLLLSDSGFYLCAWSVPGQGAGNTIYFGEGSWLTVV.

This clone has just a few counts. The chain links TRBV5-1 to TRBJ1-1; perhaps TRBD1 as D (5 bases). V was clipped by 0 bases and J by 4 bases, with 13 bases between them. Germline V gene lookup returns CDR1 SGHRS and CDR2 YFSETQ. CDR3 length: 15 residues. The CDR3 reads CASSLAQGLGTEAFF. The CDR3, as DNA: TGCGCCAGCAGCTTGGCCCAGGGCCTCGGCACTGAAGCTTTCTTT.

This clone occurred a few times. The chain joins TRBV11-3 to TRBJ2-2; D call uncertain. The CDR3 consists of 16 residues. The ends were cut back, 0 bases at V and 0 bases at J, with 8 bases in the middle. In germline, CDR1 is SGHNT, CDR2 YENEEA. The DNA for the CDR3 is TGTGCCAGCAGCTTAGATGGGCCTCCGAACACCGGGGAGCTGTTTTTT. The encoded protein is CASSLDGPPNTGELFF.

V is TRBV14 and J is TRBJ1-1; D not resolved. The V end was cut by 0 bases, the J end by 0 bases, with 8 bases between. CDR1 SGHDN and CDR2 FVKESK come from the germline V gene. The length of the CDR3 is 15 residues. The CDR3 coding sequence is TGTGCCAGCAGCCAAGACGCCAGGATGAACACTGAAGCTTTCTTT. Its protein product is CASSQDARMNTEAFF.

This clone was counted only a few times. The rearrangement links TRBV6-5 to TRBJ2-1; TRBD2 agrees at 13 bases. CDR1 and CDR2 from the germline V gene are MNHEY and SVGAGI. The trim removed 2 bases at V and 5 bases at J, leaving 3 bases unmatched. This CDR3 is built from 16 residues. The CDR3 DNA follows: TGTGCCAGCAGTTACCGGACTAGCGGGGGCAACAATGAGCAGTTCTTC. Translated, it gives CASSYRTSGGNNEQFF.

The CDR3: CASSQGGYTTDTQYF. CDR3 sequence (DNA): TGTGCCAGCAGTCAGGGGGGATACACCACAGATACGCAGTATTTT. The chain uses TRBV25-1 and TRBJ2-3; weak D call: TRBD1 (7 bases). CDR3 length: 15 residues. Per the germline V gene, CDR1 is MGHDK and CDR2 is SYGVNS. V lost 5 bases and J 2 bases, leaving 14 bases between the germline ends.

This chain uses TRBV29-1 with TRBJ1-2; perhaps TRBD1 as D (5 bases). The CDR3 runs 12 residues. V lost 4 bases and J 2 bases, leaving 8 bases between the germline ends. Germline values: CDR1 SQVTM, CDR2 ANQGSEA. CDR3 nucleotides: TGCAGCGTTGCAGGACAAAACTATGGCTACACCTTC. It is translated as CSVAGQNYGYTF.

The chain joins TRBV14 to TRBJ2-5; perhaps TRBD1 as D (6 bases). The germline V and J ends were trimmed by 0 bases and 2 bases, with 13 bases remaining between them. Germline loops: CDR1 SGHDN, CDR2 FVKESK. This CDR3 has 16 amino acids. CDR3 amino acids: CASSQDDTGIQETQYF. In DNA, the CDR3 is TGTGCCAGCAGCCAAGATGATACAGGGATTCAAGAGACCCAGTACTTC.

The sample holds a few counts of this clone. The chain combines TRBV27 with TRBJ1-2; TRBD1 matches at 8 bases. This CDR3 has 14 residues. The trim removed 5 bases at V and 4 bases at J, leaving 6 bases unmatched. The germline CDR1 and CDR2 sequences are MNHEY and SMNVEV (reference sequence). The CDR3 DNA follows: TGTGCCAGCAGTCCGTCTACAGGGGGCTATGGCTACACCTTC. Its protein product is CASSPSTGGYGYTF.

The chain recombines TRBV7-3 with TRBJ2-3; no reliable D call. Germline V gene lookup returns CDR1 SGHTA and CDR2 FQGTGA. The CDR3 is made up of 12 amino acids. V lost 4 bases to trimming and J lost 5 bases, with 7 bases between them. The chain's CDR3 is CASSSGGDTQYF. Here the CDR3 DNA reads TGTGCCAGCAGCTCCGGCGGAGATACGCAGTATTTT.

This chain links TRBV19 with TRBJ2-6; the D is unclear. V was trimmed by 8 bases and J by 0 bases, leaving 11 bases between them. The germline V gene has CDR1 LNHDA and CDR2 SQIVND (reference sequence). The CDR3 extends over 15 amino acids. The chain's CDR3 is CASGGSPSGANVLTF. CDR3 nucleotides: TGTGCCAGTGGCGGCAGCCCCTCTGGGGCCAACGTCCTGACTTTC.

Only a few counts were recorded for this clone. This chain links TRBV30 with TRBJ1-3; D remains unclear. This CDR3 contains 15 residues. Trimming stripped 0 bases from V and 0 bases from J, with 9 bases between. Per the germline V gene, CDR1 is GTSNPN and CDR2 is SVGIG (reference sequence). The CDR3, as DNA: TGTGCCTGGAGTGTACTGACTTACTCTGGAAACACCATATATTTT. Its translation: CAWSVLTYSGNTIYF. Filled out from reference TRBV30 and TRBJ1-3, the complete variable domain reads SQTIHQWPATLVQPVGSPLSLECTVEGTSNPNLYWYRQAAGRGLQLLFYSVGIGQISSEVPQNLSASRPQDRQFILSSKKLLLSDSGFYLCAWSVLTYSGNTIYFGEGSWLTVV.

The table lists this clone with a few counts. The gene calls are TRBV19 and TRBJ2-5, with a tentative D call TRBD2 (7 bases). The CDR3 is made up of 13 amino acids. V was pared by 9 bases and J by 4 bases, with 15 bases between. Germline assignment: CDR1 LNHDA and CDR2 SQIVND (reference sequence). The CDR3 region is CASGMRGGETQYF. In nucleotides, the CDR3 is TGTGCCAGCGGAATGAGGGGGGGAGAGACCCAGTACTTC.

The table lists this clone with a few counts. The rearrangement uses TRBV5-4 and TRBJ1-2; D possibly corresponds to TRBD1 (6 bases). Germline V gives CDR1 SGHNT, CDR2 YYREEE (reference sequence). This CDR3 spans 14 amino acids. Trimming removed 0 bases from V and 6 bases from J, with 12 bases in between. The CDR3 is CASSLVAGDNGYTF. CDR3 in DNA: TGTGCCAGCAGCTTGGTGGCCGGGGACAATGGCTACACCTTC.

The CDR3 DNA is TGTGCCAGCAGCTCCGCCGGACAGGCGGGAGGGAGGGAGCAGTTCTTC. This encodes CASSSAGQAGGREQFF. V and J are TRBV28 and TRBJ2-1; 9 nucleotides match TRBD2. The CDR3 spans 16 residues. CDR1 is MDHEN, CDR2 SYDVKM, per germline. V trimming: 6 bases; J trimming: 10 bases; junction bases outside the gene matches: 16.